This T cell receptor (beta chain) was profiled in a study of tumor-infiltrating lymphocytes in primary liver carcinoma. Study-level information: Spanning 4.2 to 10 cm, the tumors were T1-T3 N0M0. The study obtained roughly 3.65 to 8 million productive TCRbeta reads per sample, similar across tissue types. Broader study findings: Only about 8-24% of top clones occurred in every one of the five tumor regions.

Of note for this clonotype: Its cognate antigen is unknown.

Co-extracting RNA and DNA was done with about 20-33 mg of unsorted bulk tissue as input. Surgery removed the patients' primary liver carcinoma. From approximately 500 ng total RNA, TCR beta cDNA was generated with a primer in the constant region. Library construction for TCR beta comprised three nested multiplex PCR rounds performed with slightly modified ARM-PCR. TRBV1-TRBV30 forward primers and a C-beta reverse primer were used in the first two PCR rounds, which each ran for about 10 cycles. One entry per CDR3 protein results from TCRdb running MiXCR on the multiplex PCR reads. Of approximately 110,000 distinct CDR3 sequences in the sample, under 65% were seen once. Germline loops: CDR1 MDHEN, CDR2 SYDVKM. The CDR3 totals 11 residues. V was cut by 9 bases and J by 8 bases, with 13 bases left in between.

This TCR derives from an older woman with primary liver carcinoma and hepatitis B virus infection. The chain employs TRBV28 and TRBJ1-2; no definite D call. The sample was liver tumor tissue from sampling region 3. Subset described: tumor region T3, left-lateral pole. This CDR3 is CASRTVWGYTF. Written as DNA, the CDR3 is TGTGCCAGTCGAACGGTGTGGGGCTACACCTTC.